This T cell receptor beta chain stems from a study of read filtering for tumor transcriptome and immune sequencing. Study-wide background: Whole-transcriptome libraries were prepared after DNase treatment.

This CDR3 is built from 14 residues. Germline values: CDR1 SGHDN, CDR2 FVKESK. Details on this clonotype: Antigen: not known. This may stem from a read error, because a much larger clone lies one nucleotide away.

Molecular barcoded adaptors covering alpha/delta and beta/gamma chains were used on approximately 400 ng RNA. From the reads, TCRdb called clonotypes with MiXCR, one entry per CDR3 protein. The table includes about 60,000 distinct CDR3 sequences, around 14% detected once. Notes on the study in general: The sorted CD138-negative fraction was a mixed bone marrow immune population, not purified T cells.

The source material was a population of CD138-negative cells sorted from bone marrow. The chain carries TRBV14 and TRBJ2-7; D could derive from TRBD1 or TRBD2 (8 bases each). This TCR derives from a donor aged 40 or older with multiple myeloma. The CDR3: CARSLSGTGYEQYF. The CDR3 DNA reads TGTGCCCGCAGCCTTAGCGGGACAGGCTACGAGCAGTACTTC.